This TCR beta chain came from a study of cytomegalovirus exposure and HLA in healthy donors. This clone has only a few counts. Antigen: not known. Study results and caveats: Rarity characterized most TCR sequences, yet some public TCRs appeared in many donors.

The table came from immunoSEQ multiplex PCR; TCRdb's copy has only in-frame clones and leaves some out. The repertoire has 100,000 to 150,000 clones, approximately 88% of them found once; the top ten carry 2% to 2.5%. Germline CDR1 is SQVTM and CDR2 is ANQGSEA. J lost 6 bases, V lost 4 bases, and 2 bases had no gene match. There are 12 residues in the CDR3. The genes are TRBV29-1 and TRBJ2-1; 8 positions match TRBD2. The receptor comes from a woman aged 18-29 years in good health and CMV-seronegative. Sequenced: PBMCs. CDR3 amino acids: CSVVAGTNEQFF. The CDR3 DNA reads TGCAGCGTTGTAGCGGGAACCAATGAGCAGTTCTTC.